The text below deals with one TCR beta chain. Its specificity is not known. Germline is not matched at one junction end, which may reflect a read error. Using genomic DNA as the template, TCR beta VDJ and CDR3 profiling was carried out. In TCRdb, the reads were re-called with MiXCR into one record per CDR3 protein. This sample has about 20,000 distinct CDR3 sequences, with almost 40% found just once. Patients who underwent sequencing had shown CD8+CD57+ cell expansion by flow cytometry. The germline V gene encodes CDR1 ENHRY and CDR2 SYGVKD. The CDR3 covers 13 residues. This sample was included in a study of CD8+CD57+ T cells in acquired aplastic anemia. Whole-study findings and limits: Patient-derived CD8+CD57+ populations exhibited diminished diversity relative to total CD4+ and CD8+ pools. Patients had roughly 31 CD8+ CDR3 sequences in common with controls (the shared set).

The clonotype originates from a human donor with aplastic anemia. The sequenced sample consisted of CD8+CD57+ T cells sorted from PBMCs. Noted subset: bead-enriched CD8+CD57+ effector memory T cells from SAA patients. The chain uses TRBV10-3 and TRBJ1-2; no clear D gene. In DNA, the CDR3 is TGTGCCGTCAGTGAGTCTAGAGAACGTGGCTACACCTTC. This codes for CAVSESRERGYTF.